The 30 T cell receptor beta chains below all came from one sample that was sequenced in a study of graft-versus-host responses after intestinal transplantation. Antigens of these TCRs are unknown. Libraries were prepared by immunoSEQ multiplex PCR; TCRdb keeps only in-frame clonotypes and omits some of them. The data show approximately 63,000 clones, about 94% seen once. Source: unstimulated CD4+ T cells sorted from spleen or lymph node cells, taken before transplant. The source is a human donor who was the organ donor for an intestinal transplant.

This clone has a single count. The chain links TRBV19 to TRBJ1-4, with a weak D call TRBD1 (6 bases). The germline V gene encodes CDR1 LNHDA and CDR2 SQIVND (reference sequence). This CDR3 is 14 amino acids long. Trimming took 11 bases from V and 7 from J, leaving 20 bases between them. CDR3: CASNLQGAGEKLFF. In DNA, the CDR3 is TGTGCCTCAAACTTACAGGGCGCTGGTGAAAAACTGTTTTTT. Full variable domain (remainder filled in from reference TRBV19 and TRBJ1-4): DGGITQSPKYLFRKEGQNVTLSCEQNLNHDAMYWYRQDPGQGLRLIYYSQIVNDFQKGDIAEGYSVSREKKESFPLTVTSAQKNPTAFYLCASNLQGAGEKLFFGSGTQLSVL.

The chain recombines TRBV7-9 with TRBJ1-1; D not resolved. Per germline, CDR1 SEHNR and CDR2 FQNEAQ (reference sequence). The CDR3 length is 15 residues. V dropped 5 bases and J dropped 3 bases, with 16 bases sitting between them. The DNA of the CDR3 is TGTGCCAGCAGCGAGAGCTCATTCCGGGACACTGAAGCTTTCTTT. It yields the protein CASSESSFRDTEAFF.

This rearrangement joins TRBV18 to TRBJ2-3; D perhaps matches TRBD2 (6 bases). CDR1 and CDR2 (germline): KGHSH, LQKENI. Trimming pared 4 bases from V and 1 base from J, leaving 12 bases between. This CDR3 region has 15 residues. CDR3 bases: TGTGCCAGCTCACTCCAGGGAGGTGGCACAGATACGCAGTATTTT. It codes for CASSLQGGGTDTQYF.

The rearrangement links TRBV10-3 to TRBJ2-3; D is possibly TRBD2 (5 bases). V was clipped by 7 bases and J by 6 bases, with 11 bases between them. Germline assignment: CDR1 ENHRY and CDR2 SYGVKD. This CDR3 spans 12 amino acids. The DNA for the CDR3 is TGTGCCATCAACAACGGCGGGGATACGCAGTATTTT. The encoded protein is CAINNGGDTQYF.

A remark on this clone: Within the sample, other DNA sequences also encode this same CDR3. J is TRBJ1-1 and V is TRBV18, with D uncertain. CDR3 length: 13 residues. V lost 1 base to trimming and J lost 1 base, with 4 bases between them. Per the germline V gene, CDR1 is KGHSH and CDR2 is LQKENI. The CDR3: CASSPLGNTEAFF. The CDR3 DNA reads TGTGCCAGCTCACCACTTGGGAACACTGAAGCTTTCTTT.

CDR3 protein: CASSALRQNTEAFF. The DNA of the CDR3 is TGTGCCAGCAGCGCCTTAAGACAGAACACTGAAGCTTTCTTT. The genes are TRBV5-4 and TRBJ1-1; no definite D call. Trimming left V 4 bases short and J 1 base short, with 11 bases between. CDR1 is SGHNT, CDR2 YYREEE, per germline (reference sequence). The CDR3 spans 14 residues.

Here the CDR3 reads CSVERNTEAFF. The CDR3 nucleotides are TGCAGCGTTGAGAGGAACACTGAAGCTTTCTTT. V usage is TRBV29-1 and J usage is TRBJ1-1, with unresolved D. There are 11 residues in the CDR3. Per the germline V gene, CDR1 is SQVTM and CDR2 is ANQGSEA. Trimming took off 3 bases at V and 1 base at J, with 3 bases between the two ends.

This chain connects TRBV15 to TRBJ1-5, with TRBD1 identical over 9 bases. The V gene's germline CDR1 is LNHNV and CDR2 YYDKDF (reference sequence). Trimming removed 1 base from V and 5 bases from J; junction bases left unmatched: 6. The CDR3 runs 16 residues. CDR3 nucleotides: TGTGCCACCAGCAGAGTAAAGGGGACAGGGTATCAGCCCCAGCATTTT. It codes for CATSRVKGTGYQPQHF.

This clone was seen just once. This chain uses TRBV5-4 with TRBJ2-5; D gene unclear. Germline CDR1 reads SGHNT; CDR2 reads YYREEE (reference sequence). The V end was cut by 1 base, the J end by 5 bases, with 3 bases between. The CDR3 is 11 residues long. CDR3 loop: CASSLQETQYF. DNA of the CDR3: TGTGCCAGCAGCTTGCAGGAGACCCAGTACTTC.

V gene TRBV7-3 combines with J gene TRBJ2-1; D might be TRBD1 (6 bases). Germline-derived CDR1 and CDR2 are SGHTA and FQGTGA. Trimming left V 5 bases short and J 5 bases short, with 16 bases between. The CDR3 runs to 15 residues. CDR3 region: CASSVGIGQHNEQFF. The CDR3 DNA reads TGTGCCAGCAGCGTAGGAATAGGACAGCACAATGAGCAGTTCTTC. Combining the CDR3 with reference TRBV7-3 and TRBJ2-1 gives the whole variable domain GAGVSQTPSNKVTEKGKYVELRCDPISGHTALYWYRQSLGQGPEFLIYFQGTGAADDSGLPNDRFFAVRPEGSVSTLKIQRTERGDSAVYLCASSVGIGQHNEQFFGPGTRLTVL.

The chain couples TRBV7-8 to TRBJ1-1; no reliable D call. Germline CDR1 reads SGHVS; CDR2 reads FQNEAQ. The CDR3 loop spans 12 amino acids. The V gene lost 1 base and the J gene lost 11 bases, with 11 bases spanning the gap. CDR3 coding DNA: TGTGCCAGCAGCTTAGACCTAAGTGAGGCTTTCTTT. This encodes CASSLDLSEAFF.

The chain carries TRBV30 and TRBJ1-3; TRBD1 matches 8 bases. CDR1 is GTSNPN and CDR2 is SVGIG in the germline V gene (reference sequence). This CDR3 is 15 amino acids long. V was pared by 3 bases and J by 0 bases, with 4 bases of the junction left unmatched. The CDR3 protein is CAWRRTGNSGNTIYF. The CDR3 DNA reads TGTGCCTGGAGGAGGACAGGGAACTCTGGAAACACCATATATTTT.

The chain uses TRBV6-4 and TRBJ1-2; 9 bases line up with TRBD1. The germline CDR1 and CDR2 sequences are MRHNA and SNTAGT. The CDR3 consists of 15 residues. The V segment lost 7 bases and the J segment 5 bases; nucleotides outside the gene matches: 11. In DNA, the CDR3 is TGTGCCAGCAAAAAAATTCCGGGACAGGGATATGGCTACACCTTC. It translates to CASKKIPGQGYGYTF.

The CDR3 bases are TGTGCCAGCAGCTTACTATTATCTACCCAAGGCGGATACGAGCAGTACTTC. Translating gives CASSLLLSTQGGYEQYF. The chain has TRBV7-6 and TRBJ2-7; D is undetermined. The ends were cut back, 2 bases at V and 4 bases at J, with 21 bases in the middle. In germline, CDR1 is SGHVS, CDR2 FNYEAQ. CDR3 length: 17 amino acids.

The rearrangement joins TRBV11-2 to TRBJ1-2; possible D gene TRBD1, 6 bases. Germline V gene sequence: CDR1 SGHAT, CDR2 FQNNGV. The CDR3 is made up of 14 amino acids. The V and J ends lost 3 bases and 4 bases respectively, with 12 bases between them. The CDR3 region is CASSLEGQIYGYTF. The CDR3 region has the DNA TGTGCCAGCAGCTTGGAAGGACAGATCTATGGCTACACCTTC.

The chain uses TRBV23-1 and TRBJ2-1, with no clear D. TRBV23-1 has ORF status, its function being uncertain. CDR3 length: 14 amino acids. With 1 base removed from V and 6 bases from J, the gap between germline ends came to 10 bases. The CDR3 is CASSQYETLNEQFF. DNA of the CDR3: TGCGCCAGCAGTCAATACGAGACCCTCAATGAGCAGTTCTTC.

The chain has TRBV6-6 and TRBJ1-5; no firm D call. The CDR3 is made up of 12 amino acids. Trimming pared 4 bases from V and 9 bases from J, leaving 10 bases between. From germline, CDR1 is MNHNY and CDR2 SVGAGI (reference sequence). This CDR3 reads CASSSPQLPQHF. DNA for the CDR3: TGTGCCAGCAGTTCACCCCAGTTGCCCCAGCATTTT.

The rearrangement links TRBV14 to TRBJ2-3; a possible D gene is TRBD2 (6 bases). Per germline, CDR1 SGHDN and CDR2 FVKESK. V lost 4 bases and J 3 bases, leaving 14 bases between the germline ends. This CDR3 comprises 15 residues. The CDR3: CASSLTGLGTDTQYF. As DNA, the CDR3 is TGTGCCAGCAGCCTAACGGGACTCGGGACAGATACGCAGTATTTT.

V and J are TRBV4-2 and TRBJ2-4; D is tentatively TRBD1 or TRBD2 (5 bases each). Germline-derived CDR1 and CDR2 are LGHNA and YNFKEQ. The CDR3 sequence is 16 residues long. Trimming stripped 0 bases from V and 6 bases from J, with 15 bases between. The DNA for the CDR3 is TGTGCCAGCAGCCAAGAGAGGGGCGCCCAGGGAAACATTCAGTACTTC. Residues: CASSQERGAQGNIQYF.

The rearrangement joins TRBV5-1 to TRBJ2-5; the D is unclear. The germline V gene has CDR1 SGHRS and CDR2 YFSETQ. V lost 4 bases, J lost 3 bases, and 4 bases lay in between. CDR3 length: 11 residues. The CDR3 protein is CASSVKETQYF. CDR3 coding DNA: TGCGCCAGCAGCGTAAAAGAGACCCAGTACTTC.

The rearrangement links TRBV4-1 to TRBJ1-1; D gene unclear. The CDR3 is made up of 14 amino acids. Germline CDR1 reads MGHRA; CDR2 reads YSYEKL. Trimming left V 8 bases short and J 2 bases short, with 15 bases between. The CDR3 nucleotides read TGCGCCAGCGCACGAAAGGAAACTAACACTGAAGCTTTCTTT. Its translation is CASARKETNTEAFF.

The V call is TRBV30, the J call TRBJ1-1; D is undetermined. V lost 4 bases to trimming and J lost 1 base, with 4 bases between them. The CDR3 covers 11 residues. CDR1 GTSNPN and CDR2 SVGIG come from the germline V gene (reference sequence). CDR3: CAWKPNTEAFF. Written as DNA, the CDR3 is TGTGCCTGGAAACCGAACACTGAAGCTTTCTTT.

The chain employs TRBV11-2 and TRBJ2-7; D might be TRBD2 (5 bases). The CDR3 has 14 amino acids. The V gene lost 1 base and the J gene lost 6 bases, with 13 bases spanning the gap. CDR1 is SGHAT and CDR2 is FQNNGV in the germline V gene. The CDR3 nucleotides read TGTGCCAGCAGCTTAGTTTCGGGAATCGGCGAGCAGTACTTC. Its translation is CASSLVSGIGEQYF.

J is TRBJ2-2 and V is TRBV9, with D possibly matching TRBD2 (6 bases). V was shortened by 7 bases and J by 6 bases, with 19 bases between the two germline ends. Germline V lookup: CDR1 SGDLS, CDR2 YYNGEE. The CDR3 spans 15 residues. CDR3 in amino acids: CASGGAGLVAGELFF. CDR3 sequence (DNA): TGTGCCAGCGGAGGGGCGGGGTTGGTGGCCGGGGAGCTGTTTTTT.

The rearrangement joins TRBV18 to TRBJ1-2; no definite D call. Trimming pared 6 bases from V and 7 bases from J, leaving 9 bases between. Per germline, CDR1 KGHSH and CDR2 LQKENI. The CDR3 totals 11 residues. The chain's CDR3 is CASSTSGGYTF. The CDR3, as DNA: TGTGCCAGCTCCACATCGGGTGGCTACACCTTC.

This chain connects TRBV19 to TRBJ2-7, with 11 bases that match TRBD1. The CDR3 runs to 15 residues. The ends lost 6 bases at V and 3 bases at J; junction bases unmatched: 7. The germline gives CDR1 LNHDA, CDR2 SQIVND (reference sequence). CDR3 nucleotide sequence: TGTGCCAGTAGAAACTTGGGACAGGGGGACTACGAGCAGTACTTC. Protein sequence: CASRNLGQGDYEQYF.

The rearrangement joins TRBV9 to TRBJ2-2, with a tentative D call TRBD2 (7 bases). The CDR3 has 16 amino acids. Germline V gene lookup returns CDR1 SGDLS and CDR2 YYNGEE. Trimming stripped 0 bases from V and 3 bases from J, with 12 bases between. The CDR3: CASSVGGGDHTGELFF. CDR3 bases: TGTGCCAGCAGCGTAGGAGGGGGGGACCACACCGGGGAGCTGTTTTTT.

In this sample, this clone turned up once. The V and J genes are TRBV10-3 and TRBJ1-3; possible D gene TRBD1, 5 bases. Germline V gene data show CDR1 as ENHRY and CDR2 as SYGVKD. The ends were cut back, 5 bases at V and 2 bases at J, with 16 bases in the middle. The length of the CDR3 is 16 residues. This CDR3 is CAISRVGTTAGNTIYF. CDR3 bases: TGTGCCATCAGTCGAGTCGGGACTACCGCTGGAAACACCATATATTTT.

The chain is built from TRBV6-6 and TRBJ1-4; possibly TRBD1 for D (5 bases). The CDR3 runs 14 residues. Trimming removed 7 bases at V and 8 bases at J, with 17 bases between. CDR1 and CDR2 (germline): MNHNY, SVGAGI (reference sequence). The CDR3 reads CASTLRGGREKLFF. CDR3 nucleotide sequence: TGTGCCAGCACCTTACGTGGGGGTCGGGAAAAACTGTTTTTT.

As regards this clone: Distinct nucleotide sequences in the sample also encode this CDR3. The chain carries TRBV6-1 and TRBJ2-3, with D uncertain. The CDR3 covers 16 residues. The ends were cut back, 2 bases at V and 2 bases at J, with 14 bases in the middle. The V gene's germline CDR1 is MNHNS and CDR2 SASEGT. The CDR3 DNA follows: TGTGCCAGCAGTGAATTTCCCCACAGATTCACAGATACGCAGTATTTT. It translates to CASSEFPHRFTDTQYF.